The 17 T cell receptor beta chains in this list originate from one sample, sequenced in a study of cytomegalovirus exposure and HLA in healthy donors. This PCR relied on a set of 60 Vbeta primers and 13 Jbeta primers. Only in-frame clones appear in the TCRdb table, and some are missing; sequencing was by immunoSEQ multiplex PCR. The data hold about 140,000 clones, with 70% to 80% observed a single time. Sequencing was performed on PBMCs. The receptors originated from a female donor in good health and CMV-seronegative.

This clone was counted between two and nine times. This chain uses TRBV27 with TRBJ2-5, with 10 bases fitting TRBD2. Germline V gene data show CDR1 as MNHEY and CDR2 as SMNVEV (reference sequence). The V gene end was trimmed by 9 bases and the J gene end by 5 bases; junction bases not matched to a gene: 3. The CDR3 totals 12 residues. The DNA of the CDR3 is TGTGCCAGGGTAGCGGGGGGTGAGACCCAGTACTTC. Its protein is CARVAGGETQYF.

This clone turned up a few times. The chain recombines TRBV7-9 with TRBJ1-4; 8 nucleotides align to TRBD1. The CDR3 totals 16 residues. V lost 3 bases and J lost 8; bases outside the gene matches: 11. Germline V lookup: CDR1 SEHNR, CDR2 FQNEAQ (reference sequence). CDR3 sequence: CASSFFRGQVNEKLFF. CDR3 DNA sequence: TGTGCCAGCAGCTTTTTTAGGGGACAGGTGAACGAAAAACTGTTTTTT. Full variable domain (remainder filled in from reference TRBV7-9 and TRBJ1-4): DTGVSQNPRHKITKRGQNVTFRCDPISEHNRLYWYRQTLGQGPEFLTYFQNEAQLEKSRLLSDRFSAERPKGSFSTLEIQRTEQGDSAMYLCASSFFRGQVNEKLFFGSGTQLSVL.

V is TRBV28 and J is TRBJ1-1; tentatively, D is TRBD1 (6 bases). Germline assignment: CDR1 MDHEN and CDR2 SYDVKM. The CDR3 runs 13 residues. Trimming removed 2 bases from V and 5 bases from J, with 9 bases in between. This CDR3 is CASSLQGWTEAFF. The CDR3 coding sequence is TGTGCCAGCAGTTTACAGGGGTGGACTGAAGCTTTCTTT.

The chain employs TRBV27 and TRBJ2-7, with TRBD2 identical over 8 bases. The CDR3 is made up of 16 amino acids. Per the germline V gene, CDR1 is MNHEY and CDR2 is SMNVEV (reference sequence). Unmatched junction bases numbered 11, after V lost 5 bases and J lost 2 bases. CDR3 amino acids: CASSGGTGGTTYEQYF. DNA of the CDR3: TGTGCCAGCAGTGGAGGGACGGGGGGGACTACCTACGAGCAGTACTTC.

The sample holds a few counts of this clone. The chain employs TRBV28 and TRBJ1-2; TRBD1 agrees at 12 bases. Germline V gene data show CDR1 as MDHEN and CDR2 as SYDVKM. Trimming took 10 bases from V and 4 from J; bases not matched to a gene: 16. The CDR3 spans 17 residues. The CDR3 is CATLLGGQGARVYGYTF. CDR3 sequence (DNA): TGTGCCACCTTACTGGGGGGACAGGGGGCTAGGGTCTATGGCTACACCTTC.

The chain combines TRBV5-1 with TRBJ1-4, with 11 bases matching TRBD1. From germline, CDR1 is SGHRS and CDR2 YFSETQ. The trim removed 0 bases at V and 7 bases at J, leaving 2 bases unmatched. The CDR3 runs to 15 residues. The CDR3 loop is CASSLDGTGGEKLFF. For the CDR3, the DNA is TGCGCCAGCAGCTTGGATGGGACAGGGGGTGAAAAACTGTTTTTT.

As concerns this clone: Germline is not matched at one junction end, which may reflect a read error. DNA for the CDR3: TGCGCCAGCAGCTATGGGACAGCTGACTTTTCATTT. It is translated as CASSYGTADFSF. The chain combines TRBV5-1 with TRBJ1-1; 7 positions match TRBD1. The CDR3 covers 12 residues. Germline V gene lookup returns CDR1 SGHRS and CDR2 YFSETQ.

This clone has a handful of counts. This chain links TRBV25-1 with TRBJ2-7; 10 nucleotides match TRBD2. The CDR3 consists of 15 residues. Trimming took 3 bases from V and 3 from J; bases not matched to a gene: 5. Germline CDR1 MGHDK, CDR2 SYGVNS. The CDR3 DNA is TGTGCCAGCAGTGATCTCAGGACTAGCGGCTACGAGCAGTACTTC. It codes for CASSDLRTSGYEQYF.

This sequence joins TRBV27 and TRBJ1-1; D not certain. CDR3 length equals 13 residues. Trimming removed 5 bases from V and 4 bases from J, with 11 bases in between. Germline V lookup: CDR1 MNHEY, CDR2 SMNVEV (reference sequence). CDR3 nucleotides: TGTGCCAGCAGTGCGGTGGAGGGCACTGAAGCTTTCTTT. Its translation is CASSAVEGTEAFF.

This clone has only one observation. This chain uses TRBV27 with TRBJ1-5; TRBD1 agrees at 7 bases. The CDR3 is 16 residues long. CDR1 and CDR2 from the germline V gene are MNHEY and SMNVEV (reference sequence). V was pared by 10 bases and J by 1 base, with 13 bases of the junction left unmatched. CDR3 sequence: CATARDRLSSNQPQHF. As DNA, the CDR3 is TGTGCCACTGCCCGGGACAGACTTTCCAGCAATCAGCCCCAGCATTTT.

V and J are TRBV11-2 and TRBJ1-1; D not certain. CDR3 length equals 13 residues. V lost 3 bases to trimming and J lost 1 base, with 6 bases between them. Germline values: CDR1 SGHAT, CDR2 FQNNGV. Here the CDR3 reads CASSFTGNTEAFF. In DNA, the CDR3 is TGTGCCAGCAGCTTTACCGGGAACACTGAAGCTTTCTTT.

The rearrangement uses TRBV5-5 and TRBJ2-7; 8 positions match TRBD2. Germline assignment: CDR1 SGHKS and CDR2 YYEKEE (reference sequence). J was trimmed by 7 bases and V by 5 bases; bases with no gene match: 17. This CDR3 is built from 16 residues. CDR3: CASSRGGGRSLTEQYF. In DNA, the CDR3 is TGTGCCAGCAGTCGGGGGGGAGGTAGGTCTCTAACGGAGCAGTACTTC.

Concerning this clone itself: The CDR3 ends on some other residue instead of the conserved phenylalanine or tryptophan, so this is likely a read error. V is TRBV6-6 and J is TRBJ1-2, with a possible D match to TRBD1 (6 bases). Trimming took off 6 bases at V and 3 bases at J, with 11 bases between the two ends. Germline V gene sequence: CDR1 MNHNY, CDR2 SVGAGI (reference sequence). The CDR3 covers 13 residues. The CDR3 region has the DNA TGTGCCAGCAGGGTACAGGGCGACTATGGCTACACCTCC. Translation gives CASRVQGDYGYTS.

The chain recombines TRBV19 with TRBJ1-1, with D unclear. The germline CDR1 and CDR2 sequences are LNHDA and SQIVND (reference sequence). V lost 2 bases to trimming and J lost 3 bases, with 16 bases between them. The CDR3 is made up of 16 amino acids. Here the CDR3 reads CASSIIDLGAHTEAFF. For the CDR3, the DNA is TGTGCCAGTAGTATAATTGACCTGGGCGCACACACTGAAGCTTTCTTT.

The V and J genes are TRBV28 and TRBJ2-3; D is undetermined. Trimming took off 6 bases at V and 0 bases at J, with 19 bases between the two ends. Germline lookup yields CDR1 MDHEN and CDR2 SYDVKM. The CDR3 contains 17 residues. The CDR3, as DNA: TGTGCCAGCAGCCGACCTGATACAGCCCTTAGCACAGATACGCAGTATTTT. Its protein is CASSRPDTALSTDTQYF.

This clone is large (0.1 to 1%). The rearrangement links TRBV19 to TRBJ2-7; 8 nucleotides line up with TRBD2. The CDR3 covers 14 residues. From germline, CDR1 is LNHDA and CDR2 SQIVND (reference sequence). The V segment lost 3 bases and the J segment 4 bases; nucleotides outside the gene matches: 5. This CDR3 is CASSILAGHYEQYF. CDR3 nucleotides: TGTGCCAGTAGTATTCTAGCGGGCCATTACGAGCAGTACTTC.

The V and J genes are TRBV21-1 and TRBJ2-7; the listed D gene, TRBD1, was not tested against the DNA. TRBV21-1 is a pseudogene. The CDR3 has 14 amino acids. The chain's CDR3 is CASSNHQGFHEQYF. CDR3 nucleotides: TGTGCCAGCAGCAACCATCAGGGATTCCACGAGCAGTACTTC.